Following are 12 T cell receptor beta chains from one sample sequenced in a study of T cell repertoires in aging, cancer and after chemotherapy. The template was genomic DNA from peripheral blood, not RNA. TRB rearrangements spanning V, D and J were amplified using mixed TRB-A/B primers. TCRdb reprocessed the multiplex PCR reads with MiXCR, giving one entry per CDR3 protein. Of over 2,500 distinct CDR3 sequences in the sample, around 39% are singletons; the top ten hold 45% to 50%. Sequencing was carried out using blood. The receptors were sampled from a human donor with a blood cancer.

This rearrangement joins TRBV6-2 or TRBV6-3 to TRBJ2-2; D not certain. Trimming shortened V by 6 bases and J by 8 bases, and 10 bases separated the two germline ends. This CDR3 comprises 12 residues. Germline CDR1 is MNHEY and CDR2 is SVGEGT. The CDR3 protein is CASRRLEGELFF. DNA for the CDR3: TGTGCCAGCAGGAGACTTGAGGGGGAGCTGTTTTTT.

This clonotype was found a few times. The CDR3 DNA reads TGTGCCTGGAATCCACCGGGGTGGGGCTTTAACTATGGCTACACCTTC. Translating it yields CAWNPPGWGFNYGYTF. The chain recombines TRBV30 with TRBJ1-2, with a tentative D call TRBD1 (5 bases). Germline CDR1 reads GTSNPN; CDR2 reads SVGIG (reference sequence). CDR3 length equals 16 residues. Trimming stripped 4 bases from V and 1 base from J, with 19 bases between.

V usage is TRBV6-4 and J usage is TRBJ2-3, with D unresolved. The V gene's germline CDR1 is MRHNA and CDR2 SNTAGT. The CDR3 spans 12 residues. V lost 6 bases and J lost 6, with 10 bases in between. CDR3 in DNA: TGTGCCAGCAGCCCCCCGGATGATACGCAGTATTTT. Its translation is CASSPPDDTQYF.

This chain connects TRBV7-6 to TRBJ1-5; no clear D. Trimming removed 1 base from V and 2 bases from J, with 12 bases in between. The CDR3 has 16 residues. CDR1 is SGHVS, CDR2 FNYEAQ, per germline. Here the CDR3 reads CASSLVPSGGNQPQHF. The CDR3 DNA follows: TGTGCCAGCAGCTTAGTTCCCTCAGGTGGCAATCAGCCCCAGCATTTT.

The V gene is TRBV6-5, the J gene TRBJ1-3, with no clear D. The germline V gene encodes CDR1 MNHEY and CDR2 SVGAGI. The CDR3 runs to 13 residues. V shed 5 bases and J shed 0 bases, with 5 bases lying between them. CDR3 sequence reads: CASSRSSGNTIYF. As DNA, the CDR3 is TGTGCCAGCAGTAGGAGCTCTGGAAACACCATATATTTT.

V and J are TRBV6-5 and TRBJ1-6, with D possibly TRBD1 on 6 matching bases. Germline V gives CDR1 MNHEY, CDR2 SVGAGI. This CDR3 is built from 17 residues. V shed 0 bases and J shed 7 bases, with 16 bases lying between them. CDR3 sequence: CASSYSREGVGNSPLHF. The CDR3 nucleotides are TGTGCCAGCAGTTACTCAAGGGAGGGGGTAGGGAATTCACCCCTCCACTTT.

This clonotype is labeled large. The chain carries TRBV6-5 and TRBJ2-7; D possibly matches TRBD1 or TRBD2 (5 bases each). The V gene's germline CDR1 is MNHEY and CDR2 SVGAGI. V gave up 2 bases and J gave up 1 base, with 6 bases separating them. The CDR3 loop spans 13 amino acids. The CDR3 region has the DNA TGTGCCAGCAGTTACGGGGGATCCTACGAGCAGTACTTC. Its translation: CASSYGGSYEQYF.

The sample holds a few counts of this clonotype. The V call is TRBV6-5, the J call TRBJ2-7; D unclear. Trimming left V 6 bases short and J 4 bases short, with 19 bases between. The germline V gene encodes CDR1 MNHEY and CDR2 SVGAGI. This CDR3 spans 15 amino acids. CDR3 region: CASSLDSQTPYEQYF. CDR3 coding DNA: TGTGCCAGCAGCCTCGACTCGCAGACCCCATACGAGCAGTACTTC.

CDR3 in DNA: TGTGCCAGCAGCTTGACAGGGAGGAATCGGGGAGAGCAGTACTTC. Translation gives CASSLTGRNRGEQYF. The chain joins TRBV11-1 to TRBJ2-7; D perhaps matches TRBD1 (7 bases). The CDR3 is made up of 15 amino acids. The germline gives CDR1 SGHAT, CDR2 FQDESV (reference sequence). V was shortened by 3 bases and J by 7 bases, with 19 bases between the two germline ends.

CDR3 sequence: CAFGGSADTQYF. CDR3 DNA: TGTGCCTTTGGAGGATCCGCAGATACGCAGTATTTT. The gene calls are TRBV30 and TRBJ2-3; tentative D call: TRBD2 (5 bases). CDR1 and CDR2 (germline): GTSNPN, SVGIG (reference sequence). The V gene lost 7 bases and the J gene lost 4 bases, with 12 bases spanning the gap. The CDR3 is 12 residues long.

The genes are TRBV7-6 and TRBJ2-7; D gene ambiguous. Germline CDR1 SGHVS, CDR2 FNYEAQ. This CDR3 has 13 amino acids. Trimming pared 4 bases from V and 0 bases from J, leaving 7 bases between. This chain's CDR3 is CASSYDNSYEQYF. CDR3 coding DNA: TGTGCCAGCAGCTACGACAACTCCTACGAGCAGTACTTC.

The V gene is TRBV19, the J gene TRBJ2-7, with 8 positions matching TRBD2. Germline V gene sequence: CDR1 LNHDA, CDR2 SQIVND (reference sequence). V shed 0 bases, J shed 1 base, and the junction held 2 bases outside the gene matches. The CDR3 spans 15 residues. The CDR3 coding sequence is TGTGCCAGTAGTATAGAGGGCGGGAGGTCCTACGAGCAGTACTTC. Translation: CASSIEGGRSYEQYF.